Detailed here is one T cell receptor (beta chain). What it binds is unknown. Via MiXCR, TCRdb re-called the 5' RACE reads, giving one row per CDR3 protein. The sample has a few hundred thousand distinct CDR3 sequences, around 27% seen once. This specimen belongs to a study of T-cell memory formation after mild COVID-19. About the study: The study found TCR clusters largely donor specific.

Whole-study findings and limits: SARS-CoV-2 specificity of second-wave clones peaking day 37 was unconfirmed. The study detected some responding clones in pre-infection memory, suggesting cross-reactive memory joined. Of the contracting clones, CD4+ ones lay mainly in CM and EM, and CD8+ ones in EMRA.

The TCR originated in an adult woman who had mild COVID-19 (a few samples of this study predate the infection). Cell type and time point are not known. Sequenced: PBMCs or a T cell subset sorted from them (not recorded which).

The CDR3 loop reads CASSASTDGTSGNTIYF. CDR3 nucleotide sequence: TGTGCCAGCAGCGCTTCCACCGACGGAACCTCTGGAAACACCATATATTTT. This chain joins TRBV9 and TRBJ1-3; D not resolved. Germline CDR1 and CDR2: SGDLS and YYNGEE. The ends were cut back, 3 bases at V and 0 bases at J, with 16 bases in the middle. The CDR3 is made up of 17 amino acids.